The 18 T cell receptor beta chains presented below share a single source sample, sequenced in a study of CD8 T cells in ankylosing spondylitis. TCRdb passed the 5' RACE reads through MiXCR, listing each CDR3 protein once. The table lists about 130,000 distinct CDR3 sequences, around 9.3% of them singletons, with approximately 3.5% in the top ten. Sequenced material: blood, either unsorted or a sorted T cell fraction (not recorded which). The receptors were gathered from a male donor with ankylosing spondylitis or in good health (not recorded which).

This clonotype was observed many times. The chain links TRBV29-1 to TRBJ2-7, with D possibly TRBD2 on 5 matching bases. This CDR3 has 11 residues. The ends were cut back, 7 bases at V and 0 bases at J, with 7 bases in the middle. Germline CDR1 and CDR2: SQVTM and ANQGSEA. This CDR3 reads CSAEGSYEQYF. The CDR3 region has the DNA TGCAGCGCCGAGGGCTCCTACGAGCAGTACTTC.

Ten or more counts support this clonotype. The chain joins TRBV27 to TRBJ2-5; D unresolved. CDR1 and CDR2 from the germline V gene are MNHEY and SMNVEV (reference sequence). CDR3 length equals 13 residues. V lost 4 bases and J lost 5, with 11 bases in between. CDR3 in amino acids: CASSSDPRETQYF. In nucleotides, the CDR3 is TGTGCCAGCAGTTCGGACCCGAGGGAGACCCAGTACTTC.

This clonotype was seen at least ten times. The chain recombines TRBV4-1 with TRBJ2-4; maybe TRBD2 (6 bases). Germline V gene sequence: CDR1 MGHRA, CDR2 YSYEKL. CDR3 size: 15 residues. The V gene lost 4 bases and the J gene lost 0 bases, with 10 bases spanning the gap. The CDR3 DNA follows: TGCGCCAGCAGCCGGGAGGACGTAGCCAAAAACATTCAGTACTTC. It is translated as CASSREDVAKNIQYF.

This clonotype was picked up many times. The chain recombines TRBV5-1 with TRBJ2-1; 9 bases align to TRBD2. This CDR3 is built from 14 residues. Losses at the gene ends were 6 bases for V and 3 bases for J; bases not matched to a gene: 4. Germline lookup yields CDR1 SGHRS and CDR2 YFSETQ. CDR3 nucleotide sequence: TGCGCCAGCACCCGACTAGCGGACTACAATGAGCAGTTCTTC. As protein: CASTRLADYNEQFF.

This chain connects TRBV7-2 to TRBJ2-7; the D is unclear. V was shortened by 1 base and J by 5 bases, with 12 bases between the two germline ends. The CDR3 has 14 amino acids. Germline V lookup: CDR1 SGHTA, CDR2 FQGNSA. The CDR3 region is CASSLGLFPNEQYF. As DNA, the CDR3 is TGTGCCAGCAGCTTAGGGTTATTCCCCAACGAGCAGTACTTC.

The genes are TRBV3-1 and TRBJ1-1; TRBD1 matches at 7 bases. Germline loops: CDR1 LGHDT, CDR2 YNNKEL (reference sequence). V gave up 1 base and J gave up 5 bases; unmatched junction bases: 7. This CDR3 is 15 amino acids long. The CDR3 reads CASSQVAGGLTEAFF. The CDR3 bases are TGTGCCAGCAGCCAAGTCGCAGGGGGACTGACTGAAGCTTTCTTT.

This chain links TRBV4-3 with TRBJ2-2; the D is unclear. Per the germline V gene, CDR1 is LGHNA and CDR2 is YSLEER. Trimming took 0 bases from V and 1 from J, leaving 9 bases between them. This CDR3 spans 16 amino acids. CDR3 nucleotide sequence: TGCGCCAGCAGCCAAGATCCTGTTGAGAACACCGGGGAGCTGTTTTTT. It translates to CASSQDPVENTGELFF.

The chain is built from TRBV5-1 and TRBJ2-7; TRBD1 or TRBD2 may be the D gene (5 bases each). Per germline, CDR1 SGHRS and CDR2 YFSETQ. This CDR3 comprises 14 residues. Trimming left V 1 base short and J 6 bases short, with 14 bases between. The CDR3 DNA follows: TGCGCCAGCAGCTTGTCCGGGACGGCCGTCGAGCAGTACTTC. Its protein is CASSLSGTAVEQYF.

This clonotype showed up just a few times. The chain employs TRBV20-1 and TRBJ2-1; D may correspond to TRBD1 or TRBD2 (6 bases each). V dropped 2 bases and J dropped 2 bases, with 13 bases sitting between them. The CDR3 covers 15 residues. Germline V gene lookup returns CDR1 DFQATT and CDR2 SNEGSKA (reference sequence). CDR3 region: CSARRGDSAYNEQFF. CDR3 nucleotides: TGCAGTGCTAGAAGGGGGGATTCCGCCTACAATGAGCAGTTCTTC.

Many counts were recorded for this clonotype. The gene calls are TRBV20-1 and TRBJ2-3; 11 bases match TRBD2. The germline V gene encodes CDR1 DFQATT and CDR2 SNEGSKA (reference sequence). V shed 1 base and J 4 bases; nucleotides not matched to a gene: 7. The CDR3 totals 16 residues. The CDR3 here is CSARVSGRAYADTQYF. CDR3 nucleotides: TGCAGTGCTAGAGTTAGCGGGAGGGCCTATGCAGATACGCAGTATTTT.

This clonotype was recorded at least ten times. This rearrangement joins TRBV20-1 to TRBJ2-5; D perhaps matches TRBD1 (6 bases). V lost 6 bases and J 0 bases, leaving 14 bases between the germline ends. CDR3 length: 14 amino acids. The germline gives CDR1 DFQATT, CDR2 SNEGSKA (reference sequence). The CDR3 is CSAGALEDQETQYF. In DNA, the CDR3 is TGCAGTGCGGGGGCCTTGGAAGACCAAGAGACCCAGTACTTC.

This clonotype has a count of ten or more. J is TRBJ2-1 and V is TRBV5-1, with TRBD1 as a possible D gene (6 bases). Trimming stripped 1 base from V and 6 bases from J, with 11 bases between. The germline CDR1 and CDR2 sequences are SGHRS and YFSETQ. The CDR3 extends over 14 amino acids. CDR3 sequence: CASSLKQGINEQFF. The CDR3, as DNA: TGCGCCAGCAGCTTGAAGCAGGGGATCAATGAGCAGTTCTTC.

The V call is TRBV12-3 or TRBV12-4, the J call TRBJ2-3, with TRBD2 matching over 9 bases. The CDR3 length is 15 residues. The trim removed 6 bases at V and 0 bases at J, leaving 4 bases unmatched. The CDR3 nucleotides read TGTGCCAGCAGCCCTAGCGGGGCCAGCACAGATACGCAGTATTTT. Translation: CASSPSGASTDTQYF.

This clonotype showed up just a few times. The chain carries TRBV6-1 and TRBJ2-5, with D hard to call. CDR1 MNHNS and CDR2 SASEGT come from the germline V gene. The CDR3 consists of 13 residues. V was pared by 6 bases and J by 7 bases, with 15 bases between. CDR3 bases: TGTGCCAGCAGACCCGACGGCGTTTCGACCCAGTACTTC. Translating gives CASRPDGVSTQYF.

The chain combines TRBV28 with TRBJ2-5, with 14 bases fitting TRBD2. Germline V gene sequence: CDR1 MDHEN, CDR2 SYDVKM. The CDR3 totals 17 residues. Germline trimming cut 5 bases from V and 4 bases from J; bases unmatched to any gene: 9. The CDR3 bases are TGTGCCAGCAGTCCGACCGGACTAGCGGGAGGAGGAGAGACCCAGTACTTC. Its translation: CASSPTGLAGGGETQYF.

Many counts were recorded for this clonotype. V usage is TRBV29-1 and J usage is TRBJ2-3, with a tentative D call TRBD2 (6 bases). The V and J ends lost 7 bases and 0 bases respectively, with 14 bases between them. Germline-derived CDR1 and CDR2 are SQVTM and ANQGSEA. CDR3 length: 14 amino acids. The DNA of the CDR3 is TGCAGCGGGAAGGTAGCGGAAAGCACAGATACGCAGTATTTT. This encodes CSGKVAESTDTQYF.

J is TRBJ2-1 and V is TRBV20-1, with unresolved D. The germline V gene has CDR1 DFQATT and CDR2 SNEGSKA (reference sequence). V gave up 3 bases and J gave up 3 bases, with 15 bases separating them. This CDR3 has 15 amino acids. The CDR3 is CSARGRRQGYNEQFF. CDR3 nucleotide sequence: TGCAGTGCTAGGGGAAGAAGGCAAGGCTACAATGAGCAGTTCTTC.

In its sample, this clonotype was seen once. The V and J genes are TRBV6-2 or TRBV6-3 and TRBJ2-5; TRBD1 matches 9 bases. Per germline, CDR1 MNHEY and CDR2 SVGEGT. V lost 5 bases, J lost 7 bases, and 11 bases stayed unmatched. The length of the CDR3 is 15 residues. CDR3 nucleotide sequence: TGTGCCAGCAGTACGGGGACAGGGCTTGCGGGGACCCAGTACTTC. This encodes CASSTGTGLAGTQYF.